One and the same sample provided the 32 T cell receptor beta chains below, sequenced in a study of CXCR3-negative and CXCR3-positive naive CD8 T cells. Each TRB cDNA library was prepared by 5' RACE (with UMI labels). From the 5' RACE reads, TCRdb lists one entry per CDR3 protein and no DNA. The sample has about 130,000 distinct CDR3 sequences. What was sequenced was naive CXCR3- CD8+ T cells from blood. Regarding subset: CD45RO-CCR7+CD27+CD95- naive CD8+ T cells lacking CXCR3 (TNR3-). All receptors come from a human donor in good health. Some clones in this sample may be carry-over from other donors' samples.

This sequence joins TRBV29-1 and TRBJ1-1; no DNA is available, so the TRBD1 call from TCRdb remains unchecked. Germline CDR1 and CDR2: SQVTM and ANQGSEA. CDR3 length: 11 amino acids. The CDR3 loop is CSGGPRTEAFF.

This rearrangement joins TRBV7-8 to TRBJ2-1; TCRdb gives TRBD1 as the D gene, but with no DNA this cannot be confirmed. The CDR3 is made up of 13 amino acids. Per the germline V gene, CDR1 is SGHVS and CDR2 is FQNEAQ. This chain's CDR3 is CASSIGTYNEQFF.

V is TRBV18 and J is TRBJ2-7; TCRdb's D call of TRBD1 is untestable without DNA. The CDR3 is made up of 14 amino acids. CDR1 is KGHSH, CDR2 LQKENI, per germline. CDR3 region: CASSPPKDSYEQYF.

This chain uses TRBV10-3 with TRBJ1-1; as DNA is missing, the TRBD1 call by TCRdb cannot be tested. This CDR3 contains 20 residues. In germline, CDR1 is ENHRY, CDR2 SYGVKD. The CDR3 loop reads CAISELIIPLSRGRNTEAFF.

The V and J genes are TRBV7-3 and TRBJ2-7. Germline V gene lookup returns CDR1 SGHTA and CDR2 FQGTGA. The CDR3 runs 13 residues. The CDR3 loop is CASSFGGSYEQYF.

The CDR3 here is CASSRGLAGEQFF. The gene calls are TRBV4-3 and TRBJ2-1; TCRdb's assignment of TRBD2 cannot be checked, as there is no DNA. This CDR3 comprises 13 residues. In germline, CDR1 is LGHNA, CDR2 YSLEER.

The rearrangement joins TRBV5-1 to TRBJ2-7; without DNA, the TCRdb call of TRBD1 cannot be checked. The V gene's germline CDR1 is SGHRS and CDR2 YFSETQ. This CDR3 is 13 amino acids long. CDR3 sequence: CASSPTRGQEQYF.

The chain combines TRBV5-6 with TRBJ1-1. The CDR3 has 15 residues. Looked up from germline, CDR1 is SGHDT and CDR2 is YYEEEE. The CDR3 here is CASSLGHLGSTEAFF.

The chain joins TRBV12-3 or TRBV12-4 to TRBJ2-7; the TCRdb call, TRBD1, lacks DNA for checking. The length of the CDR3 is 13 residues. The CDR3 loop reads CASRPRTAYEQYF.

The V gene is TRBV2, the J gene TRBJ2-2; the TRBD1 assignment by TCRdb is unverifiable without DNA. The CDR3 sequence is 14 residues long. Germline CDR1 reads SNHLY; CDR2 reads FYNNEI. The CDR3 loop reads CASYRARNTGELFF.

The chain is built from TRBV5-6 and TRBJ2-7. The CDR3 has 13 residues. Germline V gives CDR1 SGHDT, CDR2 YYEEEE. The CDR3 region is CASSPHLSYEQYF.

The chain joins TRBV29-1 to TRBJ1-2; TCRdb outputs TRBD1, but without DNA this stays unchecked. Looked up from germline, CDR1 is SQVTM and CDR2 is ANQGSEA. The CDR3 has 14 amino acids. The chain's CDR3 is CSVAPQGGNYGYTF.

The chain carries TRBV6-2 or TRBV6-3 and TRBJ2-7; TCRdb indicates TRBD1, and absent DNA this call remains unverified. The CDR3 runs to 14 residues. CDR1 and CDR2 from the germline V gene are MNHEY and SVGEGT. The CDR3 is CASSLHGGIWEQYF.

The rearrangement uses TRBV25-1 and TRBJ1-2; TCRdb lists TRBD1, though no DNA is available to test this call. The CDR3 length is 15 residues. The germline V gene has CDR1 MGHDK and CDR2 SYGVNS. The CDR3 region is CASSEYRDSYYGYTF.

CDR3 protein: CASSPGQGLDYGYTF. The chain carries TRBV5-1 and TRBJ1-2; the D gene TCRdb calls, TRBD1, cannot be checked with no DNA. The CDR3 consists of 15 residues. Germline CDR1 and CDR2: SGHRS and YFSETQ. Supplemented by reference TRBV5-1 and TRBJ1-2, the full variable domain reads KAGVTQTPRYLIKTRGQQVTLSCSPISGHRSVSWYQQTPGQGLQFLFEYFSETQRNKGNFPGRFSGRQFSNSRSEMNVSTLELGDSALYLCASSPGQGLDYGYTFGSGTRLTVV.

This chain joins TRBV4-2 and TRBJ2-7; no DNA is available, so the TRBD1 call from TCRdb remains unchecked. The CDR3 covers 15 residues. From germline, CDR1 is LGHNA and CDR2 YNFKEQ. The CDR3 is CASSQGRDGVYEQYF.

Here the CDR3 reads CASSLWQGSYEQYF. The genes are TRBV5-5 and TRBJ2-7; the D gene TCRdb calls, TRBD1, cannot be checked with no DNA. Germline loops: CDR1 SGHKS, CDR2 YYEKEE (reference sequence). The CDR3 extends over 14 amino acids.

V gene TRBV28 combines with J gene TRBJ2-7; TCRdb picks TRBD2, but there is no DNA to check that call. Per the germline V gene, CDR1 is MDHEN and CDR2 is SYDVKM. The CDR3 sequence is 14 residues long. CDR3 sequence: CASSFLAGVREQYF. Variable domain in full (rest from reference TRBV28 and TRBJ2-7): DVKVTQSSRYLVKRTGEKVFLECVQDMDHENMFWYRQDPGLGLRLIYFSYDVKMKEKGDIPEGYSVSREKKERFSLILESASTNQTSMYLCASSFLAGVREQYFGPGTRLTVT.

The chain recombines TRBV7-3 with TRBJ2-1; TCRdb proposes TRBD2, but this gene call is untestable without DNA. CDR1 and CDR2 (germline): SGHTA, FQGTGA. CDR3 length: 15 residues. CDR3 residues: CASSLSQRGGNEQFF. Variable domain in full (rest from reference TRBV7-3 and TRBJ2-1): GAGVSQTPSNKVTEKGKYVELRCDPISGHTALYWYRQSLGQGPEFLIYFQGTGAADDSGLPNDRFFAVRPEGSVSTLKIQRTERGDSAVYLCASSLSQRGGNEQFFGPGTRLTVL.

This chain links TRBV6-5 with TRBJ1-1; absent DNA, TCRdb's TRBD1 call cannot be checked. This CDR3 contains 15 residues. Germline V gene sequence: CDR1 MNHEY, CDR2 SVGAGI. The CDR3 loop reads CASSYSYRGNTEAFF.

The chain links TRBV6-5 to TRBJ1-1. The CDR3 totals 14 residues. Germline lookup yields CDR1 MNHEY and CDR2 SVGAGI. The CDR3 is CASILDRMNTEAFF.

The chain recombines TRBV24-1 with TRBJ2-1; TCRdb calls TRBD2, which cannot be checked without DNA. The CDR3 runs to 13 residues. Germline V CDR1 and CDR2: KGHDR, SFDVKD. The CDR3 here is CATEPSGNNEQFF.

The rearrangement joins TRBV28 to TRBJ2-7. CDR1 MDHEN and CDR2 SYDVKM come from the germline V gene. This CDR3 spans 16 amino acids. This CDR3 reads CASSSNIGLIVSEQHF.

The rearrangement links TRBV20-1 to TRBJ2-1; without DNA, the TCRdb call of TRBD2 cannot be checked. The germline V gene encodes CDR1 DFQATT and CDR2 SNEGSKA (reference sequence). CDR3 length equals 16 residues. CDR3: CSARAVGAGPWNEQFF.

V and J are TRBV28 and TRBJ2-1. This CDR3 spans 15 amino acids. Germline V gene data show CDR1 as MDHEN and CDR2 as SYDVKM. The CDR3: CASSLRWSSYNEQFF.

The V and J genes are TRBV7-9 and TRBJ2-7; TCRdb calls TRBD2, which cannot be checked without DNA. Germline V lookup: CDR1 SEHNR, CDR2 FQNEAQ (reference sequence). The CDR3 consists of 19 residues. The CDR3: CASSTVVASGGVPAHEQYF.

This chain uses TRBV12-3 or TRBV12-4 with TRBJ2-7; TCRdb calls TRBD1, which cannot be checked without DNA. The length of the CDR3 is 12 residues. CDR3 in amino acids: CASYGTDYEQYF.

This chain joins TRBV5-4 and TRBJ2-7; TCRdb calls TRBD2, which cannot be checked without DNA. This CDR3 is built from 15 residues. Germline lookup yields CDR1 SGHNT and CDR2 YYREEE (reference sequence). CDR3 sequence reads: CASSPGLAGGFEEYF.

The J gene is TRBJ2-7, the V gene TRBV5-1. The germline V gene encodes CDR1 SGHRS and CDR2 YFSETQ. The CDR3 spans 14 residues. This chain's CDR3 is CASRLWQGKSEQYF.

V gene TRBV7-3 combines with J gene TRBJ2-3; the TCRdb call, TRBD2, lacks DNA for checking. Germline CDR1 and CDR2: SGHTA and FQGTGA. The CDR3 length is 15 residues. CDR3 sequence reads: CASSITGTAGDTQYF.

CDR3 amino acids: CSVESRNQETQYF. The rearrangement links TRBV29-1 to TRBJ2-5. The CDR3 has 13 residues. Germline CDR1 and CDR2: SQVTM and ANQGSEA.

CDR3 protein: CSVAASGVGGVYNEQFF. The J gene is TRBJ2-1, the V gene TRBV29-1; TCRdb picks TRBD1, but there is no DNA to check that call. CDR3 size: 17 residues. Germline assignment: CDR1 SQVTM and CDR2 ANQGSEA.